Listed here are 22 T cell receptor beta chains from one sample, sequenced in a study of human T cells and chemical hapten exposure. Time point in this sample: patch test 1, 2 weeks after DPC sensitization. As to treatment: therapeutic diphenylcyclopropenone sensitization with weekly scalp DPC. TCRdb ran MiXCR on the RACE reads and lists one entry per CDR3 protein. This sample has some 83,000 distinct CDR3 sequences; 9.5% to 12% occur once, and the top ten carry roughly 4%. Sequencing was performed on whole blood, taken in connection with sensitization to the hapten diphenylcyclopropenone (DPC). The receptors come from a woman in her 50s with alopecia areata. Some clones in this sample may be carry-over from other donors' samples.

This clonotype was counted at least ten times. This chain joins TRBV5-4 and TRBJ2-6, with 8 bases matching TRBD1. V lost 3 bases and J lost 3; bases outside the gene matches: 11. There are 18 residues in the CDR3. Germline CDR1 and CDR2: SGHNT and YYREEE (reference sequence). The CDR3: CASSSRDRGLYGANVLTF. CDR3 DNA sequence: TGTGCCAGCAGCTCGAGAGACAGGGGTTTGTATGGGGCCAACGTCCTGACTTTC.

This clonotype is a singleton in its sample. The rearrangement uses TRBV30 and TRBJ1-2; no firm D call. Germline assignment: CDR1 GTSNPN and CDR2 SVGIG (reference sequence). This CDR3 spans 12 amino acids. V lost 4 bases to trimming and J lost 5 bases, with 11 bases between them. CDR3 residues: CAWTRFGYGYTF. DNA of the CDR3: TGTGCCTGGACACGCTTTGGGTATGGCTACACCTTC.

This clonotype has only a few counts. The chain combines TRBV7-8 with TRBJ1-1; D is ambiguous. The CDR3 runs to 11 residues. Trimming stripped 6 bases from V and 2 bases from J, with 4 bases between. Germline V lookup: CDR1 SGHVS, CDR2 FQNEAQ. The CDR3 nucleotides read TGTGCCAGCAGGGAAAACACTGAAGCTTTCTTT. Translation: CASRENTEAFF.

This clonotype was counted at least ten times. This chain connects TRBV7-9 to TRBJ2-3; D is unclear. There are 13 residues in the CDR3. V was cut by 5 bases and J by 1 base, with 7 bases left in between. Germline V lookup: CDR1 SEHNR, CDR2 FQNEAQ (reference sequence). DNA of the CDR3: TGTGCCAGCAGCGCCTTTGGCACAGATACGCAGTATTTT. As protein: CASSAFGTDTQYF.

This clonotype has ten or more counts. This chain uses TRBV29-1 with TRBJ2-7; TRBD2 is a possible D gene (7 bases). V was pared by 7 bases and J by 1 base, with 17 bases between. The CDR3 runs to 14 residues. Germline V CDR1 and CDR2: SQVTM, ANQGSEA. CDR3 bases: TGCAGCGCCGTGGGGGGGCCCGGGTCCTACGAGCAGTACTTC. It is translated as CSAVGGPGSYEQYF.

This clonotype came up many times. The rearrangement uses TRBV4-3 and TRBJ1-6; 9 positions match TRBD1. Germline V gene data show CDR1 as LGHNA and CDR2 as YSLEER. The CDR3 is made up of 15 amino acids. J was trimmed by 7 bases and V by 2 bases; bases with no gene match: 3. This CDR3 reads CASSQPDRGNSPLHF. CDR3 nucleotides: TGCGCCAGCAGCCAACCGGACAGGGGAAATTCACCCCTCCACTTT.

This chain connects TRBV7-2 to TRBJ2-7; TRBD2 matches 7 bases. Trimming cost V 6 bases and J 2 bases; bases outside gene matches: 13. The CDR3 is 16 amino acids. Germline CDR1 reads SGHTA; CDR2 reads FQGNSA. Written as DNA, the CDR3 is TGTGCCAGCAGGTCTTTACTAGCGCGGGATCCCTACGAGCAGTACTTC. Protein: CASRSLLARDPYEQYF.

The chain recombines TRBV12-3 or TRBV12-4 with TRBJ2-3; a weak D match, TRBD2 (6 bases). V was cut by 0 bases and J by 5 bases, with 9 bases left in between. CDR3 length equals 14 residues. CDR3 protein: CASSLAGGGDTQYF. DNA for the CDR3: TGTGCCAGCAGTTTAGCGGGAGGTGGAGATACGCAGTATTTT.

The chain couples TRBV3-1 to TRBJ2-5; D perhaps matches TRBD2 (5 bases). The V and J ends lost 4 bases and 0 bases respectively, with 12 bases between them. Germline V gene sequence: CDR1 LGHDT, CDR2 YNNKEL (reference sequence). This CDR3 contains 15 residues. The CDR3 loop is CASSRGGANQETQYF. The CDR3 DNA reads TGTGCCAGCAGCCGAGGAGGAGCGAACCAAGAGACCCAGTACTTC.

The chain recombines TRBV7-2 with TRBJ1-4; 7 bases align to TRBD1. CDR1 and CDR2 from the germline V gene are SGHTA and FQGNSA. V gave up 5 bases and J gave up 5 bases; unmatched junction bases: 5. The CDR3 extends over 14 amino acids. CDR3 sequence: CASSQGQRNEKLFF. CDR3 DNA: TGTGCCAGCAGCCAGGGACAGCGAAATGAAAAACTGTTTTTT.

This clonotype was recorded at least ten times. V is TRBV6-1 and J is TRBJ1-5; no firm D call. CDR3 length equals 15 residues. Germline CDR1 MNHNS, CDR2 SASEGT. V gave up 2 bases and J gave up 0 bases, with 8 bases separating them. The CDR3 nucleotides are TGTGCCAGCAGTGAATATTTCTCTAGCAATCAGCCCCAGCATTTT. This gives the protein CASSEYFSSNQPQHF.

There are many counts of this clonotype. This rearrangement joins TRBV6-2 or TRBV6-3 to TRBJ2-7, with 8 bases that match TRBD1. CDR1 and CDR2 (germline): MNHEY, SVGEGT. This CDR3 is built from 18 residues. V dropped 5 bases and J dropped 0; count of bases not matched to a gene: 15. CDR3 sequence (DNA): TGTGCCAGCAGTCCCGGGACAGGTCGAGGAGGGAGCTCCTACGAGCAGTACTTC. It translates to CASSPGTGRGGSSYEQYF.

This clonotype was counted between two and nine times. The chain carries TRBV30 and TRBJ2-1; D not certain. The CDR3 is 13 amino acids. Looked up from germline, CDR1 is GTSNPN and CDR2 is SVGIG (reference sequence). Trimming removed 3 bases from V and 12 bases from J, with 18 bases in between. In nucleotides, the CDR3 is TGTGCCTGGAGAGACCCAACCCGATTGTGGCAGTTCTTC. It yields the protein CAWRDPTRLWQFF.

This clonotype was counted many times. The rearrangement links TRBV27 to TRBJ1-6; no firm D call. The CDR3 totals 16 residues. The V end was cut by 0 bases, the J end by 8 bases, with 14 bases between. CDR1 is MNHEY and CDR2 is SMNVEV in the germline V gene (reference sequence). This chain's CDR3 is CASSLSDHSGYSPLHF. The CDR3 nucleotides are TGTGCCAGCAGTTTATCCGACCACTCGGGGTATTCACCCCTCCACTTT.

In this sample, this clonotype turned up many times. The chain is built from TRBV6-5 and TRBJ2-7; D might be TRBD1 or TRBD2, each matching 7 bases. Germline lookup yields CDR1 MNHEY and CDR2 SVGAGI. This CDR3 has 13 residues. The V gene lost 5 bases and the J gene lost 4 bases, with 12 bases spanning the gap. The CDR3 spells CASSHQGGYEQYF. The CDR3 DNA follows: TGTGCCAGCAGTCACCAGGGGGGGTACGAGCAGTACTTC.

This clonotype was seen only once. A read error may explain this, as a much larger clone is one base away. V gene TRBV7-9 combines with J gene TRBJ1-1; D is unresolved. The CDR3 has 14 amino acids. Germline V gene lookup returns CDR1 SEHNR and CDR2 FQNEAQ (reference sequence). The V end was cut by 4 bases, the J end by 7 bases, with 16 bases between. The DNA of the CDR3 is TGTGCCAGCAGCTCGACGGTCAGCCACCGTGAAGCTTTCTTT. Protein product: CASSSTVSHREAFF.

This clonotype was counted many times. CDR3 residues: CASSPTEGGGYEQYF. CDR3 coding DNA: TGTGCCAGCAGCCCAACTGAGGGGGGCGGGTACGAGCAGTACTTC. The rearrangement links TRBV21-1 to TRBJ2-7; whether TRBD1, the table's D call, matches the DNA was not checked. TRBV21-1 is labeled a pseudogene. This CDR3 spans 15 amino acids.

In its sample, this clonotype was seen many times. The CDR3: CASSSGTGSTDTQYF. As DNA, the CDR3 is TGTGCCAGCAGTTCCGGGACTGGGAGCACAGATACGCAGTATTTT. This chain joins TRBV6-6 and TRBJ2-3, with D possibly being TRBD2 (6 bases). Germline V lookup: CDR1 MNHNY, CDR2 SVGAGI (reference sequence). Trimming shortened V by 4 bases and J by 0 bases, and 11 bases separated the two germline ends. This CDR3 is built from 15 residues.

The chain employs TRBV2 and TRBJ2-3; 9 bases match TRBD2. V was clipped by 6 bases and J by 4 bases; unmatched bases: 8. Per germline, CDR1 SNHLY and CDR2 FYNNEI. The CDR3 contains 15 residues. The CDR3 loop reads CASSQTGLAPDTQYF. DNA for the CDR3: TGTGCCAGCAGCCAGACCGGACTAGCGCCAGATACGCAGTATTTT. Full variable domain (outside the CDR3, taken from reference TRBV2 and TRBJ2-3): EPEVTQTPSHQVTQMGQEVILRCVPISNHLYFYWYRQILGQKVEFLVSFYNNEISEKSEIFDDQFSVERPDGSNFTLKIRSTKLEDSAMYFCASSQTGLAPDTQYFGPGTRLTVL.

Comments on this clonotype: A much larger clonotype is one base distant, so this may be a read error. CDR3: CASSHGSRRIMQYF. In DNA, the CDR3 is TGTGCCAGCAGTCACGGGAGTAGAAGGATTATGCAGTATTTT. The chain is built from TRBV6-5 and TRBJ2-3, with D tentatively TRBD2 (6 bases). Trimming removed 5 bases from V and 11 bases from J, with 20 bases in between. Per the germline V gene, CDR1 is MNHEY and CDR2 is SVGAGI. The CDR3 runs to 14 residues.

CDR3 residues: CASSLEWGEQFF. CDR3 DNA: TGTGCCAGCAGCTTAGAATGGGGTGAGCAGTTCTTC. This chain connects TRBV7-6 to TRBJ2-1; no definite D call. CDR1 is SGHVS and CDR2 is FNYEAQ in the germline V gene. Deletions cut 1 base from V and 9 bases from J, with 7 bases between. There are 12 residues in the CDR3.

This clonotype was counted ten times or more. The J gene is TRBJ1-5, the V gene TRBV27, with TRBD1 matching 8 bases. The CDR3 runs 15 residues. Germline V gene data show CDR1 as MNHEY and CDR2 as SMNVEV (reference sequence). Germline trimming cut 6 bases from V and 6 bases from J; bases unmatched to any gene: 10. CDR3 loop: CASSRIQGAGQPQHF. The CDR3 coding sequence is TGTGCCAGCAGCAGAATCCAGGGGGCGGGTCAGCCCCAGCATTTT.